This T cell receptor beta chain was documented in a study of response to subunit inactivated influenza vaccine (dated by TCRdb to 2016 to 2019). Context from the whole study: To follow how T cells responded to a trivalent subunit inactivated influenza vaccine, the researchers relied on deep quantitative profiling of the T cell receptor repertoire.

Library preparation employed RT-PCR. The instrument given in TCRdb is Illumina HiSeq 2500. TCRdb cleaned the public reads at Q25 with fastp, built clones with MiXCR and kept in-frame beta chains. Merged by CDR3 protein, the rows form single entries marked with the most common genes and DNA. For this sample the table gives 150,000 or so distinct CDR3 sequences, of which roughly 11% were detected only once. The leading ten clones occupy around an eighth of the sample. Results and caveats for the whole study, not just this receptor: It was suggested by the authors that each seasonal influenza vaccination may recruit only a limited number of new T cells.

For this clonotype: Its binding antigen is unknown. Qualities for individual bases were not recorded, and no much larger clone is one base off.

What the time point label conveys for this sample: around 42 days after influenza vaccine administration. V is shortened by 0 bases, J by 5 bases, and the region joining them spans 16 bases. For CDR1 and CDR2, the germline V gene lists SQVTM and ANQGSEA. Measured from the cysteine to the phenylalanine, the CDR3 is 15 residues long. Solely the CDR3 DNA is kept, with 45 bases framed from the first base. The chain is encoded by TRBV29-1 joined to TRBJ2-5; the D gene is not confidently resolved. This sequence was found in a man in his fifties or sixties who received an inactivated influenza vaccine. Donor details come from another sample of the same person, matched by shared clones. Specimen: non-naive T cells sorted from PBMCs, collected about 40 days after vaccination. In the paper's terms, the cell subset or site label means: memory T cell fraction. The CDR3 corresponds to CSVEDEDLKLETQYF. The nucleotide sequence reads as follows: TGCAGCGTTGAAGATGAGGACCTGAAGCTCGAGACCCAGTACTTC.